This is a list of T cell receptor beta chains from one sample in a study of cytomegalovirus exposure and HLA in healthy donors. The protocol was immunoSEQ multiplex PCR, while the TCRdb copy is restricted to in-frame clones and leaves out a portion. The table has roughly 150,000 clones, 96% seen once. Sequenced input: PBMCs. The source of these receptors is a woman between 18 and 29 years old in good health and CMV-seronegative. Each CDR3 is given with its conserved first and last residue. Fields, in order: J gene, V gene, CDR3 protein.

TRBJ1-6 | TRBV30 | CAWSVQQGRSPLHF
TRBJ1-2 | TRBV5-4 | CASSLQDYYGYTF
TRBJ2-6 | TRBV5-1 | CASSDGQGLISGANVLTF
TRBJ1-1 | TRBV5-1 | CASRQRQGVTEAFF
TRBJ2-1 | TRBV7-3 | CASSLTSSGSNYNEQFF
TRBJ2-2 | TRBV5-1 | CASRTGTANTGELFF
TRBJ2-3 | TRBV2 | CASRARAAGTQYF
TRBJ2-2 | TRBV5-6 | CASSWGQGGTGELFF
TRBJ2-7 | TRBV20-1 | CSARAGDEQYF
TRBJ1-2 | TRBV19 | CASSSGTFPMDYTF
TRBJ1-2 | TRBV29-1 | CSVVVQGGRAGYTF
TRBJ1-5 | TRBV2 | CASRGGQGSNQPQHF
TRBJ1-1 | TRBV4-3 | CASSHPGQGESEAFF
TRBJ2-7 | TRBV4-3 | CASSQERAYEQYF
TRBJ1-3 | TRBV19 | CATGGRGNTIYF
TRBJ2-2 | TRBV5-4 | CASSLATLPANTGELFF